These 16 T cell receptor beta chains were sequenced from one sample in a study of blood T cell repertoires in COVID-19. Profiled with immunoSEQ multiplex PCR; TCRdb holds only in-frame clones, not every one. Of 200,000 to 250,000 clones listed, around 82% were seen once; the top ten hold about 3.6%. Sequencing input: peripheral blood. Every receptor here comes from a woman at least 80 years old with acute or convalescent COVID-19.

This chain uses TRBV12-5 with TRBJ1-1; D gene unclear. In germline, CDR1 is LGHNT, CDR2 FRNRAP. Trimming left V 0 bases short and J 4 bases short, with 12 bases between. The CDR3 runs 15 residues. The CDR3, as DNA: TGTGCTAGTGGTTTGGTATCGGGCGGACTCACTGAAGCTTTCTTT. It encodes CASGLVSGGLTEAFF.

The chain has TRBV19 and TRBJ1-1; 9 bases map to TRBD1. The germline gives CDR1 LNHDA, CDR2 SQIVND (reference sequence). Losses at the gene ends were 8 bases for V and 5 bases for J; bases not matched to a gene: 9. The CDR3 extends over 14 amino acids. The CDR3 loop reads CASCSDRGRTEAFF. The CDR3, as DNA: TGTGCCAGTTGCTCGGACAGGGGCCGTACTGAAGCTTTCTTT. Using reference TRBV19 and TRBJ1-1 for the parts outside the CDR3, the full variable domain is DGGITQSPKYLFRKEGQNVTLSCEQNLNHDAMYWYRQDPGQGLRLIYYSQIVNDFQKGDIAEGYSVSREKKESFPLTVTSAQKNPTAFYLCASCSDRGRTEAFFGQGTRLTVV.

The chain is built from TRBV28 and TRBJ1-5; a weak D match, TRBD1 (6 bases). CDR1 is MDHEN and CDR2 is SYDVKM in the germline V gene. The CDR3 runs to 16 residues. Trimming removed 4 bases from V and 3 bases from J, with 16 bases in between. The CDR3 DNA follows: TGTGCCAGCAGTTCCAGGGGCCGGGTAGACAATCAGCCCCAGCATTTT. The encoded protein is CASSSRGRVDNQPQHF. Variable domain in full (rest from reference TRBV28 and TRBJ1-5): DVKVTQSSRYLVKRTGEKVFLECVQDMDHENMFWYRQDPGLGLRLIYFSYDVKMKEKGDIPEGYSVSREKKERFSLILESASTNQTSMYLCASSSRGRVDNQPQHFGDGTRLSIL.

The V call is TRBV9, the J call TRBJ2-2; no definite D call. This CDR3 region has 14 residues. V was shortened by 0 bases and J by 6 bases, with 9 bases between the two germline ends. Germline lookup yields CDR1 SGDLS and CDR2 YYNGEE. CDR3 coding DNA: TGTGCCAGCAGCGTAGCTATAGCACCCGGGGAGCTGTTTTTT. Its protein is CASSVAIAPGELFF. Drawing the rest from reference TRBV9 and TRBJ2-2, the complete variable domain is DSGVTQTPKHLITATGQRVTLRCSPRSGDLSVYWYQQSLDQGLQFLIQYYNGEERAKGNILERFSAQQFPDLHSELNLSSLELGDSALYFCASSVAIAPGELFFGEGSRLTVL.

The table lists this clone with a few counts. The chain couples TRBV6-6 to TRBJ1-2; 7 bases fit TRBD1. CDR1 is MNHNY, CDR2 SVGAGI, per germline (reference sequence). V dropped 5 bases and J dropped 3; count of bases not matched to a gene: 9. This CDR3 region has 15 residues. CDR3 in amino acids: CASSPSRQGDYGYTF. CDR3 DNA: TGTGCCAGCAGTCCTTCCAGACAGGGTGACTATGGCTACACCTTC.

V and J are TRBV7-2 and TRBJ1-1; D is possibly TRBD1 (5 bases). From germline, CDR1 is SGHTA and CDR2 FQGNSA. Trimming shortened V by 2 bases and J by 4 bases, and 11 bases separated the two germline ends. This CDR3 contains 14 residues. In DNA, the CDR3 is TGTGCCAGCAGCTTACTAAGGGGAACCACTGAAGCTTTCTTT. Amino acids: CASSLLRGTTEAFF.

The chain's CDR3 is CASSQFGQGIYTF. The CDR3 DNA sequence: TGCGCCAGCAGCCAATTTGGACAGGGCATCTACACCTTC. The rearrangement uses TRBV4-1 and TRBJ1-2, with TRBD1 matching 8 bases. From germline, CDR1 is MGHRA and CDR2 YSYEKL. V shed 2 bases, J shed 10 bases, and the junction held 6 bases outside the gene matches. CDR3 size: 13 residues.

The gene calls are TRBV20-1 and TRBJ1-2; D uncertain. Trimming left V 6 bases short and J 5 bases short, with 10 bases between. Germline CDR1 reads DFQATT; CDR2 reads SNEGSKA (reference sequence). This CDR3 has 11 residues. The CDR3 reads CSAPSRYGYTF. The CDR3 DNA sequence: TGCAGTGCCCCCTCGAGGTATGGCTACACCTTC.

The V call is TRBV5-5, the J call TRBJ2-1; D is uncertain. This CDR3 spans 16 amino acids. Trimming shortened V by 4 bases and J by 5 bases, and 19 bases separated the two germline ends. The germline gives CDR1 SGHKS, CDR2 YYEKEE (reference sequence). CDR3 nucleotide sequence: TGTGCCAGCAGCCCCTGGGCCCACCAGGCCGACAATGAGCAGTTCTTC. The encoded protein is CASSPWAHQADNEQFF.

The V call is TRBV6-5, the J call TRBJ2-1; 11 bases align to TRBD1. CDR1 is MNHEY, CDR2 SVGAGI, per germline. The CDR3 runs 16 residues. V trimming: 0 bases; J trimming: 7 bases; junction bases outside the gene matches: 5. The CDR3 region has the DNA TGTGCCAGCAGTTACTCCGGGACAGGGGGTGGGAATGAGCAGTTCTTC. Its translation is CASSYSGTGGGNEQFF.

This clone was counted a few times. The chain recombines TRBV7-2 with TRBJ2-1, with D uncertain. With 5 bases removed from V and 7 bases from J, the gap between germline ends came to 6 bases. CDR1 is SGHTA, CDR2 FQGNSA, per germline. The CDR3 sequence is 11 residues long. CDR3 bases: TGTGCCAGCAGCCCCGGGAATGAGCAGTTCTTC. Protein product: CASSPGNEQFF.

Turning to this clone: A junction boundary mismatches the germline segment, possibly from a read error. The V gene is TRBV7-7, the J gene TRBJ1-1; D is uncertain. Germline V gene lookup returns CDR1 SSHAT and CDR2 FNYEAQ (reference sequence). The CDR3 contains 13 residues. The chain's CDR3 is CASSVTRNTEAFF. For the CDR3, the DNA is TGTGCTAGCAGCGTTACAAGGAACACTGAAGCTTTCTTT.

The rearrangement joins TRBV7-9 to TRBJ2-1; perhaps TRBD1 as D (6 bases). The germline V gene encodes CDR1 SEHNR and CDR2 FQNEAQ (reference sequence). V shed 5 bases and J shed 11 bases, with 10 bases lying between them. The CDR3 runs 11 residues. The CDR3: CASSPGTQQFF. CDR3 nucleotide sequence: TGTGCCAGCAGCCCCGGGACACAGCAGTTCTTC. The full variable domain, its missing parts supplied by reference TRBV7-9 and TRBJ2-1, is DTGVSQNPRHKITKRGQNVTFRCDPISEHNRLYWYRQTLGQGPEFLTYFQNEAQLEKSRLLSDRFSAERPKGSFSTLEIQRTEQGDSAMYLCASSPGTQQFFGPGTRLTVL.

The chain is built from TRBV18 and TRBJ1-1, with 7 bases identical to TRBD1. Losses at the gene ends were 6 bases for V and 10 bases for J; bases not matched to a gene: 11. This CDR3 has 13 residues. The germline CDR1 and CDR2 sequences are KGHSH and LQKENI. The CDR3 loop is CASSQQGTVRAFF. The CDR3 region has the DNA TGTGCCAGCTCGCAACAGGGGACGGTTCGAGCTTTCTTT.

This chain connects TRBV19 to TRBJ1-4; 10 bases fit TRBD1. Germline assignment: CDR1 LNHDA and CDR2 SQIVND (reference sequence). Unmatched junction bases numbered 5, after V lost 6 bases and J lost 4 bases. This CDR3 is built from 15 residues. CDR3 protein: CASRRQGAGNEKLFF. The CDR3 DNA reads TGTGCCAGTAGGAGACAGGGGGCTGGTAATGAAAAACTGTTTTTT.

The rearrangement joins TRBV2 to TRBJ2-1, with 10 positions matching TRBD1. The CDR3 is made up of 16 amino acids. Trimming took 6 bases from V and 3 from J; bases not matched to a gene: 8. Germline V gene sequence: CDR1 SNHLY, CDR2 FYNNEI. The CDR3 nucleotides read TGTGCCAGCAGCCGACCGGGACAGGGGTTCTACAATGAGCAGTTCTTC. This gives the protein CASSRPGQGFYNEQFF.